The 14 T cell receptor beta chains listed next were all sequenced from one sample in a study of beta chain features in type 1 diabetes. Every isolated RNA sample was fully reverse transcribed, so sequencing captured expressed TCRB transcripts. Sequenced by immunoSEQ multiplex PCR; TCRdb stores in-frame clones only, minus some. Among more than 300,000 clones listed, around an eighth were seen once. These TCRs are of unknown antigen specificity. Whole-study results and caveats: Shorter TCRB CDR3s, moderately but significantly so, were found in Type 1 diabetes patients in all four CD4+ subsets.

The specimen was naive CD4+ T cells from blood. These receptors originate from a young woman with type 1 diabetes.

This clone was detected only a few times. The genes are TRBV25-1 and TRBJ2-1, with TRBD1 identical over 9 bases. The germline CDR1 and CDR2 sequences are MGHDK and SYGVNS. This CDR3 has 13 residues. V lost 8 bases and J lost 12; bases outside the gene matches: 11. DNA of the CDR3: TGTGCCAGCTTGGGACAGGGAGGGTTTGGGCAGTTCTTC. It yields the protein CASLGQGGFGQFF.

This clone was detected only once. The chain carries TRBV10-3 and TRBJ1-4; 7 nucleotides line up with TRBD1. Trimming at V came to 10 bases and at J to 8 bases, leaving 13 bases not matched to a gene. This CDR3 contains 14 residues. Germline V CDR1 and CDR2: ENHRY, SYGVKD. CDR3 in amino acids: CATRETGPEEKLFF. The CDR3 DNA sequence: TGTGCCACAAGGGAGACAGGGCCGGAGGAAAAACTGTTTTTT.

J is TRBJ2-1 and V is TRBV29-1; D uncertain. The CDR3 length is 12 residues. Looked up from germline, CDR1 is SQVTM and CDR2 is ANQGSEA. The chain's CDR3 is CTFRLSPHEQFF. As DNA, the CDR3 is TGCACCTTTCGACTGAGCCCCCATGAGCAGTTCTTC.

The sample holds a few counts of this clone. The chain is built from TRBV9 and TRBJ1-5; D is possibly TRBD1 (6 bases). Germline lookup yields CDR1 SGDLS and CDR2 YYNGEE. V was pared by 4 bases and J by 2 bases, with 13 bases between. The CDR3 covers 15 residues. CDR3 sequence: CASSLHPGGNQPQHF. CDR3 DNA sequence: TGTGCCAGCAGCCTACATCCAGGGGGCAATCAGCCCCAGCATTTT.

This clone was observed a few times. The V gene is TRBV18, the J gene TRBJ1-2, with D unresolved. This CDR3 is 14 amino acids long. CDR1 KGHSH and CDR2 LQKENI come from the germline V gene. V was shortened by 3 bases and J by 4 bases, with 12 bases between the two germline ends. As DNA, the CDR3 is TGTGCCAGCTCACCGGTATCAGTGGCCTATGGCTACACCTTC. Residues: CASSPVSVAYGYTF.

This clone was found a few times. The chain couples TRBV5-1 to TRBJ2-7, with a weak D call TRBD1 (6 bases). Germline CDR1 SGHRS, CDR2 YFSETQ. V gave up 3 bases and J gave up 3 bases, with 10 bases separating them. The CDR3 length is 13 residues. In DNA, the CDR3 is TGCGCCAGCAGCTGGGACAACGACTACGAGCAGTACTTC. This gives the protein CASSWDNDYEQYF.

The rearrangement uses TRBV5-1 and TRBJ2-1; possibly TRBD2 for D (6 bases). V was shortened by 0 bases and J by 8 bases, with 18 bases between the two germline ends. The CDR3 is 16 residues long. CDR1 is SGHRS, CDR2 YFSETQ, per germline. The CDR3 region has the DNA TGCGCCAGCAGCTTGGGTCTGGGACTCCCAATGCATGAGCAGTTCTTC. Translated: CASSLGLGLPMHEQFF.

V is TRBV11-2 and J is TRBJ1-2; D unclear. Per germline, CDR1 SGHAT and CDR2 FQNNGV. CDR3 length: 16 residues. The germline V and J ends were trimmed by 4 bases and 4 bases, with 19 bases remaining between them. This chain's CDR3 is CASSSAQVQRGYGYTF. CDR3 bases: TGTGCCAGCAGCTCGGCACAAGTGCAACGAGGCTATGGCTACACCTTC.

The sample holds a few counts of this clone. The chain links TRBV7-9 to TRBJ2-1, with 11 bases fitting TRBD1. The germline CDR1 and CDR2 sequences are SEHNR and FQNEAQ (reference sequence). V dropped 2 bases and J dropped 6; count of bases not matched to a gene: 6. This CDR3 has 16 residues. CDR3 residues: CASSLPSGTGGNEQFF. CDR3 sequence (DNA): TGTGCCAGCAGCTTACCCTCCGGGACAGGGGGCAATGAGCAGTTCTTC.

Only a few counts were recorded for this clone. The chain uses TRBV11-2 and TRBJ2-3, with TRBD2 matching over 8 bases. CDR1 and CDR2 (germline): SGHAT, FQNNGV. The CDR3 consists of 15 residues. V trimming: 5 bases; J trimming: 5 bases; junction bases outside the gene matches: 9. The CDR3 region is CASSPSGTRVDTQYF. The CDR3 nucleotides read TGTGCCAGCAGCCCCTCCGGGACTAGGGTAGATACGCAGTATTTT.

The genes are TRBV30 and TRBJ2-7; 7 bases are a match to TRBD2. The germline V gene encodes CDR1 GTSNPN and CDR2 SVGIG (reference sequence). The CDR3 loop spans 15 amino acids. V was clipped by 7 bases and J by 4 bases; unmatched bases: 16. CDR3 loop: CASPRGMLADYEQYF. The CDR3 nucleotides are TGTGCCTCCCCTCGCGGTATGCTAGCGGATTACGAGCAGTACTTC.

The chain carries TRBV28 and TRBJ2-7; 8 bases agree with TRBD1. Per the germline V gene, CDR1 is MDHEN and CDR2 is SYDVKM. V lost 4 bases, J lost 4 bases, and 3 bases stayed unmatched. CDR3 size: 13 residues. In nucleotides, the CDR3 is TGTGCCAGCAGTTCGGGACAGGAGTACGAGCAGTACTTC. The encoded protein is CASSSGQEYEQYF.

The chain carries TRBV9 and TRBJ1-2; TRBD1 is a possible D gene (5 bases). V lost 4 bases to trimming and J lost 3 bases, with 13 bases between them. The CDR3 length is 14 residues. CDR1 is SGDLS and CDR2 is YYNGEE in the germline V gene. The CDR3 spells CASSKRGSHYGYTF. In nucleotides, the CDR3 is TGTGCCAGCAGCAAAAGGGGCAGCCACTATGGCTACACCTTC.

This clone was seen only a few times. The V gene is TRBV2, the J gene TRBJ2-1; D perhaps matches TRBD2 (5 bases). Germline CDR1 is SNHLY and CDR2 is FYNNEI. V was clipped by 7 bases and J by 6 bases, with 13 bases between them. The length of the CDR3 is 13 residues. The CDR3 loop reads CASTPGWSNEQFF. The CDR3 DNA reads TGTGCCAGCACTCCGGGGTGGTCCAATGAGCAGTTCTTC.